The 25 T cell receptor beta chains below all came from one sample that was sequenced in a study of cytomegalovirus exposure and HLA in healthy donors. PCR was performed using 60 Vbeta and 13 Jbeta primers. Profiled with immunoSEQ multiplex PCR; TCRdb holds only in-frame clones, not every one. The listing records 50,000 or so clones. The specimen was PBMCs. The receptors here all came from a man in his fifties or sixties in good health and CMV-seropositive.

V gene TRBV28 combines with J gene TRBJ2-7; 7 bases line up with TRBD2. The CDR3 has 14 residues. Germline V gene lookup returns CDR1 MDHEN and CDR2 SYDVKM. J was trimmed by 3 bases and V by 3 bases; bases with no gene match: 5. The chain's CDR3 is CASSLGGTNYEQYF. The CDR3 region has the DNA TGTGCCAGCAGTTTGGGGGGGACTAACTACGAGCAGTACTTC.

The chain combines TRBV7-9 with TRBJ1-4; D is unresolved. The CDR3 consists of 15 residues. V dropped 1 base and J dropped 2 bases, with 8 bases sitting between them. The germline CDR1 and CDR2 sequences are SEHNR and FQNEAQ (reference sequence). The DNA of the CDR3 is TGTGCCAGCAGCTTAGGTGGAGGGACTAATGAAAAACTGTTTTTT. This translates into CASSLGGGTNEKLFF.

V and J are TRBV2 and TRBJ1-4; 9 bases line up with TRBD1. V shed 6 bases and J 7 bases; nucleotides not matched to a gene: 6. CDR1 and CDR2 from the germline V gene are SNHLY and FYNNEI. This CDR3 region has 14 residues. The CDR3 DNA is TGTGCCAGCAGGCCGGGACAGGGCCGTGAAAAACTGTTTTTT. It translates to CASRPGQGREKLFF.

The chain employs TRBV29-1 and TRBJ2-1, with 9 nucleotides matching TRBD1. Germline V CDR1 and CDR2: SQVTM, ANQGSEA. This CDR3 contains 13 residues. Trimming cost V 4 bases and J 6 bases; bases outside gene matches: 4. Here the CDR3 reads CSVALDRGNEQFF. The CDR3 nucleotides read TGCAGCGTTGCCTTGGACAGGGGCAATGAGCAGTTCTTC.

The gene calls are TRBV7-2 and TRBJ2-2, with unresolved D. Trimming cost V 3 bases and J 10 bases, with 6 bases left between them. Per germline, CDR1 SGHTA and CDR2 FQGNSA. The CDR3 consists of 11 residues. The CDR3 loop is CASSLSLELFF. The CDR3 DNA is TGTGCCAGCAGCTTGTCCCTGGAGCTGTTTTTT.

The CDR3 sequence is CASSFNSDSPLHF. DNA of the CDR3: TGTGCCAGCAGCTTTAATAGTGATTCACCCCTCCACTTT. This sequence joins TRBV7-6 and TRBJ1-6, with D unresolved. The CDR3 is 13 amino acids. Trimming pared 3 bases from V and 8 bases from J, leaving 8 bases between. Germline V gives CDR1 SGHVS, CDR2 FNYEAQ.

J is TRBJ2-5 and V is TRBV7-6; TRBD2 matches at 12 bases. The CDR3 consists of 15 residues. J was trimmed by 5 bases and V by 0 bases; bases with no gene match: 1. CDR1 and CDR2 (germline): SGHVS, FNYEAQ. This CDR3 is CASSLAGTSGETQYF. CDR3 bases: TGTGCCAGCAGCTTAGCCGGGACTAGCGGGGAGACCCAGTACTTC.

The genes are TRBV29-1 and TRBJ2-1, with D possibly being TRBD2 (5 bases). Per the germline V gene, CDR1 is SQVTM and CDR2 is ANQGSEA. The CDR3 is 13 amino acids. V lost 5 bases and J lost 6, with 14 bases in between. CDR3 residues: CSVKLAWGNEQFF. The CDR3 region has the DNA TGCAGCGTTAAGCTAGCCTGGGGCAATGAGCAGTTCTTC.

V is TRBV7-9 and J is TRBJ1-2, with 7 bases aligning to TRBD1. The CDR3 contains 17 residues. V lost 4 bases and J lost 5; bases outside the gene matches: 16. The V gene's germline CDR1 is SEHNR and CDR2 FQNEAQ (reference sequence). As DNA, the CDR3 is TGTGCCAGCAGCTCCCCTAGGATACAGGGGCCCCAGTATGGCTACACCTTC. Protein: CASSSPRIQGPQYGYTF. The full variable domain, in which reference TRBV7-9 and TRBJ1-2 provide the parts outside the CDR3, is DTGVSQNPRHKITKRGQNVTFRCDPISEHNRLYWYRQTLGQGPEFLTYFQNEAQLEKSRLLSDRFSAERPKGSFSTLEIQRTEQGDSAMYLCASSSPRIQGPQYGYTFGSGTRLTVV.

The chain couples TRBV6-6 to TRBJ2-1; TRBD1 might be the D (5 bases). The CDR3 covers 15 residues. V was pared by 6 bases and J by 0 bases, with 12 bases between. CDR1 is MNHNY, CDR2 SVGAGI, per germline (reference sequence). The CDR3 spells CASSPRQSSYNEQFF. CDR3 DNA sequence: TGTGCCAGCAGCCCTCGACAGAGCTCCTACAATGAGCAGTTCTTC.

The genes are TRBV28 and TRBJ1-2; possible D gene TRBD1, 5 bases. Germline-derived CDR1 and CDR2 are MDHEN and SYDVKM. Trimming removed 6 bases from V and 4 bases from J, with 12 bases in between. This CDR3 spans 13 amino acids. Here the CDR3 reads CASSERGGYGYTF. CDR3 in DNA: TGTGCCAGCAGCGAAAGGGGAGGCTATGGCTACACCTTC.

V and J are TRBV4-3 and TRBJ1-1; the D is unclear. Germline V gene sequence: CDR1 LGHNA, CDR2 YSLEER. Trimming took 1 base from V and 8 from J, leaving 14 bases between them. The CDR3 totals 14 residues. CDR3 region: CASSQGSGAWEAFF. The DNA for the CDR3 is TGCGCCAGCAGCCAAGGGTCAGGTGCGTGGGAAGCTTTCTTT.

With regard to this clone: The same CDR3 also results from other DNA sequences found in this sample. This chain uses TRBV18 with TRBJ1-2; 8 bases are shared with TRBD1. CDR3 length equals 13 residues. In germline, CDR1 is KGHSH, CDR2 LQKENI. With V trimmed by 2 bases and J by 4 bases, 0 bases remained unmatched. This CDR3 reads CASSPDRGYGYTF. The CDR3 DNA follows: TGTGCCAGCTCACCAGACAGGGGCTATGGCTACACCTTC.

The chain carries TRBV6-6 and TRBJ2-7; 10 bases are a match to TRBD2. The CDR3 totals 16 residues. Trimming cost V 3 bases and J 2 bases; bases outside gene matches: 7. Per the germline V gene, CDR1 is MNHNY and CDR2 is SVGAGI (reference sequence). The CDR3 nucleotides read TGTGCCAGCAGTTATTCACCTAGCGGGAGCGCCTACGAGCAGTACTTC. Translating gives CASSYSPSGSAYEQYF.

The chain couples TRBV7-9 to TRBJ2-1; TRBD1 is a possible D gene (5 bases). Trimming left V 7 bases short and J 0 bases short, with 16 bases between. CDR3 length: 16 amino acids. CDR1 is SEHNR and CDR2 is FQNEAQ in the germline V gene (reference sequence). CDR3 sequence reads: CASTKMTVPSYNEQFF. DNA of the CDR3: TGTGCCAGCACCAAAATGACAGTCCCCTCCTACAATGAGCAGTTCTTC. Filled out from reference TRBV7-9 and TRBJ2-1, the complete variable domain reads DTGVSQNPRHKITKRGQNVTFRCDPISEHNRLYWYRQTLGQGPEFLTYFQNEAQLEKSRLLSDRFSAERPKGSFSTLEIQRTEQGDSAMYLCASTKMTVPSYNEQFFGPGTRLTVL.

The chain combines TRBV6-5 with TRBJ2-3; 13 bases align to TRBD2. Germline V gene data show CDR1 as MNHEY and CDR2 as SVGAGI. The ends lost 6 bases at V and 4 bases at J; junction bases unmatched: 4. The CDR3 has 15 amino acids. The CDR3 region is CASRPLAGGADTQYF. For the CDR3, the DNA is TGTGCCAGCAGACCACTAGCGGGAGGGGCAGATACGCAGTATTTT.

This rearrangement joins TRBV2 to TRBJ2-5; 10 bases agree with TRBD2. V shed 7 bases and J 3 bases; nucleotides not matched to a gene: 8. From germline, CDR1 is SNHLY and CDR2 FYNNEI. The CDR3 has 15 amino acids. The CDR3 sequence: CASKRSGGPEETQYF. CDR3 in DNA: TGTGCCAGCAAGCGTAGCGGGGGGCCTGAAGAGACCCAGTACTTC. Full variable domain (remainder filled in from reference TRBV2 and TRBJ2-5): EPEVTQTPSHQVTQMGQEVILRCVPISNHLYFYWYRQILGQKVEFLVSFYNNEISEKSEIFDDQFSVERPDGSNFTLKIRSTKLEDSAMYFCASKRSGGPEETQYFGPGTRLLVL.

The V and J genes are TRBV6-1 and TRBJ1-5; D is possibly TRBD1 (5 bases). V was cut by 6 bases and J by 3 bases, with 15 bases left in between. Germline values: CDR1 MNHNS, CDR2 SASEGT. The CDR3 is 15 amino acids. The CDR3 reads CASSFLDRSNQPQHF. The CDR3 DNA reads TGTGCCAGCAGCTTTCTTGACAGATCCAATCAGCCCCAGCATTTT.

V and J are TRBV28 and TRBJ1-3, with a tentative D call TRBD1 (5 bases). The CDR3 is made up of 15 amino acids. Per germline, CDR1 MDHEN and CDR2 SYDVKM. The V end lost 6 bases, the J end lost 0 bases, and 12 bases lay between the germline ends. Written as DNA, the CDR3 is TGTGCCAGCAGAGACCCGACAGTCTCTGGAAACACCATATATTTT. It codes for CASRDPTVSGNTIYF.

CDR3 protein: CASSPGTGLTEAFF. Here the CDR3 DNA reads TGCGCCAGCAGCCCCGGGACAGGACTCACTGAAGCTTTCTTT. The gene calls are TRBV5-1 and TRBJ1-1; 8 bases map to TRBD1. CDR3 length: 14 residues. Germline CDR1 SGHRS, CDR2 YFSETQ. J gave up 4 bases and V 4 bases, and 6 bases lay outside the gene matches.

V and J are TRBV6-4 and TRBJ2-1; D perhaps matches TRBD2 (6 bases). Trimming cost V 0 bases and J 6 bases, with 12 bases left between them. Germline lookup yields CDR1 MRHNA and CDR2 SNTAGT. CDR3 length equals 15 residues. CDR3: CASSDSTGSSNEQFF. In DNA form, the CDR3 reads TGTGCCAGCAGTGACTCGACCGGGAGTAGCAATGAGCAGTTCTTC.

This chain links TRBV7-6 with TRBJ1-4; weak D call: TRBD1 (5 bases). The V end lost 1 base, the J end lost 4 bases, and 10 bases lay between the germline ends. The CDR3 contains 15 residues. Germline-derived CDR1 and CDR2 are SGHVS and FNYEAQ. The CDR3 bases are TGTGCCAGCAGCTTAGGGGAGGGGCTTAATGAAAAACTGTTTTTT. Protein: CASSLGEGLNEKLFF. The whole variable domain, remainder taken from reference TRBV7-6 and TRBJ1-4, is GAGVSQSPRYKVTKRGQDVALRCDPISGHVSLYWYRQALGQGPEFLTYFNYEAQQDKSGLPNDRFSAERPEGSISTLTIQRTEQRDSAMYRCASSLGEGLNEKLFFGSGTQLSVL.

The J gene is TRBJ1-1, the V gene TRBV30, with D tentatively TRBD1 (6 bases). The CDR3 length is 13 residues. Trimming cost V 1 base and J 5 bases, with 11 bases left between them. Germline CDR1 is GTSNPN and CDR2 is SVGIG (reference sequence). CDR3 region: CAWSATGFTEAFF. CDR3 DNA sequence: TGTGCCTGGAGTGCAACAGGGTTTACTGAAGCTTTCTTT.

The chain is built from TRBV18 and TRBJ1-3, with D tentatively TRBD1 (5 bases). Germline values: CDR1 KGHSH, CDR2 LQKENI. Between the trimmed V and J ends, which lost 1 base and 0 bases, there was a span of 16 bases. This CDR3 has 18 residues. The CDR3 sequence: CASSPLLSGGSSGNTIYF. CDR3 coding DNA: TGTGCCAGCTCACCACTCTTATCTGGGGGGTCCTCTGGAAACACCATATATTTT. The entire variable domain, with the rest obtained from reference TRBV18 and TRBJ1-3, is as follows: NAGVMQNPRHLVRRRGQEARLRCSPMKGHSHVYWYRQLPEEGLKFMVYLQKENIIDESGMPKERFSAEFPKEGPSILRIQQVVRGDSAAYFCASSPLLSGGSSGNTIYFGEGSWLTVV.

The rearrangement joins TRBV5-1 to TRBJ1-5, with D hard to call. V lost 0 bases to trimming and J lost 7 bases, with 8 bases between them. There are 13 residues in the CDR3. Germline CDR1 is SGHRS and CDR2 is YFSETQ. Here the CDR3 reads CASSLEPGQPQHF. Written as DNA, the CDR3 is TGCGCCAGCAGCTTGGAACCGGGACAGCCCCAGCATTTT.